This T cell receptor beta chain originates from a study of CD8+CD57+ T cells in acquired aplastic anemia. Overall study context: Sorted CD4+ plus CD8+ cells gave DNA averaging about 3.2 ug. General study results and limits: Found in both controls and patients were approximately 29 CD8+ CDR3 sequences.

Germline CDR1 SGHRS, CDR2 YFSETQ. The CDR3 runs 15 residues. Trimming removed 3 bases at V and 0 bases at J, with 10 bases between. CDR3 and TCR beta VDJ profiling relied on genomic DNA as the template. From the reads, TCRdb called clonotypes with MiXCR, one entry per CDR3 protein. The sample includes about 190,000 distinct CDR3 sequences, nearly 50% of them seen just once. At least ten counts were recorded for this clonotype. The antigen remains unidentified. Flow cytometry had shown expanded CD8+CD57+ cells in the patients chosen for sequencing. This receptor was identified in a human donor with aplastic anemia. V usage is TRBV5-1 and J usage is TRBJ1-3, with D possibly TRBD1 on 5 matching bases. Sequencing input: sorted CD4+, CD8+, or CD8+CD57+ T cells (not recorded which) from PBMCs. Written as DNA, the CDR3 is TGCGCCAGCAGCTCTACAGGATCCTCTGGAAACACCATATATTTT. Protein product: CASSSTGSSGNTIYF.